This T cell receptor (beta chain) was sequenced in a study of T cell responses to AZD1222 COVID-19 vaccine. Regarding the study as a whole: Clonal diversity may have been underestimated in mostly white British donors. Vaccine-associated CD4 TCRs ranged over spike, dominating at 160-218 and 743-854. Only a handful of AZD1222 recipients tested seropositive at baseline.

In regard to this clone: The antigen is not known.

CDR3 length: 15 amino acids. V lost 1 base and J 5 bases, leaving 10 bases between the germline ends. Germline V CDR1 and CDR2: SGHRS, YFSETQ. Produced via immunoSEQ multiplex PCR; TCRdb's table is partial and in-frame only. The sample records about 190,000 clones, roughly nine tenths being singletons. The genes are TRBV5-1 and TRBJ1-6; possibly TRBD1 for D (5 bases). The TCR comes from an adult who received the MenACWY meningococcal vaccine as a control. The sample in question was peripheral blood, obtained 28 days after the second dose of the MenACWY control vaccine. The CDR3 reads CASSLTGLDNSPLHF. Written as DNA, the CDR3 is TGCGCCAGCAGCTTGACGGGGCTTGATAATTCACCCCTCCACTTT.